This T cell receptor (beta chain) was recorded in a study of cytomegalovirus exposure and HLA in healthy donors. This clone came up once. The target antigen is unknown. Germline V CDR1 and CDR2: MNHEY, SMNVEV (reference sequence). V lost 6 bases, J lost 1 base, and 12 bases lay in between. CDR3 length: 14 residues. Study-level points and caveats: About 180 TCR beta chains were listed as cytomegalovirus-associated. According to an earlier analysis, most TCR beta V segments yielded productive rearrangements about 87% or about 30% of the time. Several top significant clusters appeared, in a later analysis, to be linked to common viral pathogens. Follow-up analysis later connected one missense variant in DCLRE1C with trimming of TCR beta V- and J-genes.

Both 60 Vbeta primers and 13 Jbeta primers went into the PCR. Clones were read by immunoSEQ multiplex PCR, and TCRdb kept only the in-frame ones, dropping some. The sample has fewer than 250,000 clones, 75% to 85% seen once. Sequences were obtained from PBMCs. The receptor's source is a girl aged 5-17 years in good health and CMV-seronegative. The chain links TRBV27 to TRBJ1-1; D not certain. CDR3 coding DNA: TGTGCCAGCAGGGGCCCGCCGAAGAACACTGAAGCTTTCTTT. Protein: CASRGPPKNTEAFF.